This TCR beta chain appears in the sequencing data of a study of response to subunit inactivated influenza vaccine. Study-wide findings and caveats: Authors suggested seasonal influenza vaccinations each recruit few new T cells.

Trimming took off 3 bases at V and 4 bases at J, with 9 bases between the two ends. The length of the CDR3 is 13 residues. TCRdb redid the calling of the RT-PCR reads with MiXCR, one entry per CDR3 protein. Here the sample spans about 240,000 distinct CDR3 sequences, approximately 12% being singletons. This clonotype was recorded many times. No antigen is known for it. The input for sequencing was non-naive T cells sorted from PBMCs, taken 14 days before vaccination. The receptor comes from a man between 50 and 59 years old who received an inactivated influenza vaccine. The rearrangement joins TRBV12-3 or TRBV12-4 to TRBJ1-2; weak D call: TRBD1 (5 bases). The CDR3 coding sequence is TGTGCCAGCAGTTTTAGGGGCCCCTATGGCTACACCTTC. Residues: CASSFRGPYGYTF.